The source of this T cell receptor (beta chain) is a study of blood T cells in healthy people across ages. The CDR3 is made up of 14 amino acids. Trimming pared 3 bases from V and 6 bases from J, leaving 15 bases between. Per germline, CDR1 SGHAT and CDR2 FQNNGV. Combining a sample-barcoded 5' primer with a J-beta primer mix, a second PCR ran for roughly 7 to 12 cycles. TCRdb ran MiXCR on the 5' RACE reads and lists one entry per CDR3 protein. The sample lists 1.5 million or so distinct CDR3 sequences; roughly 40% were seen once. Sequences were obtained from blood. The sequence was obtained from a woman in her late teens or twenties in good health. The gene calls are TRBV11-2 and TRBJ2-7; tentatively, D is TRBD2 (7 bases). This chain's CDR3 is CASSLVGGGTEQYF. The CDR3 bases are TGTGCCAGCAGCTTGGTTGGGGGGGGCACCGAGCAGTACTTC.